Listed here are 8 T cell receptor beta chains from one sample, sequenced in a study of T cell repertoires in cytomegalovirus infection. TCRdb recomputed calls from the reads with MiXCR, one row per CDR3 protein. The sample lists roughly 500,000 distinct CDR3 sequences, about 39% occurring once. These receptors lack a known antigen. The source material was cultured PBMCs, sampled from culture after CMV antigen stimulation. The origin of the receptors is a human donor in good health (CMV status not recorded). Some clones in this sample may be carry-over from other donors' samples.

This sequence joins TRBV6-1 and TRBJ1-5, with D possibly TRBD1 on 5 matching bases. CDR3 size: 15 residues. Germline V gene sequence: CDR1 MNHNS, CDR2 SASEGT. Trimming shortened V by 2 bases and J by 3 bases, and 11 bases separated the two germline ends. CDR3 coding DNA: TGTGCCAGCAGTGAAAGAGGGGTCTACAATCAGCCCCAGCATTTT. This translates into CASSERGVYNQPQHF.

The chain couples TRBV28 to TRBJ2-3; D call uncertain. The CDR3 length is 15 residues. Germline-derived CDR1 and CDR2 are MDHEN and SYDVKM. Trimming removed 7 bases from V and 1 base from J, with 15 bases in between. The CDR3 spells CASKLRVAGTDTQYF. CDR3 nucleotides: TGTGCCAGCAAGCTTAGGGTGGCGGGCACAGATACGCAGTATTTT.

In DNA form, the CDR3 reads TGTGCCACCAGTGCCTCGGCTGGGGCCAACGTCCTGACTTTC. This translates into CATSASAGANVLTF. The rearrangement uses TRBV24-1 and TRBJ2-6; D not certain. Deletions cut 5 bases from V and 2 bases from J, with 6 bases between. Looked up from germline, CDR1 is KGHDR and CDR2 is SFDVKD. This CDR3 is built from 14 residues.

The CDR3 here is CASTGPQRGTQHF. The CDR3 nucleotides read TGTGCCAGTACAGGCCCCCAACGGGGGACCCAGCATTTT. The rearrangement links TRBV19 to TRBJ1-5; D may be TRBD1 (5 bases). Between the trimmed V and J ends, which lost 7 bases and 11 bases, there was a span of 18 bases. The CDR3 covers 13 residues. The germline CDR1 and CDR2 sequences are LNHDA and SQIVND (reference sequence).

This clonotype occurred a few times. The V gene is TRBV6-2 or TRBV6-3, the J gene TRBJ2-6; D may be TRBD2 (5 bases). Trimming removed 7 bases at V and 4 bases at J, with 14 bases between. Germline CDR1 and CDR2: MNHEY and SVGEGT. The CDR3 has 15 amino acids. The CDR3, as DNA: TGTGCCAGCATGGAGTCCACGGGAGGGGCCAACGTCCTGACTTTC. Translating it yields CASMESTGGANVLTF.

The V call is TRBV19, the J call TRBJ2-7; the D gene is possibly TRBD1 (5 bases). The CDR3 is made up of 15 amino acids. Trimming shortened V by 7 bases and J by 4 bases, and 20 bases separated the two germline ends. The V gene's germline CDR1 is LNHDA and CDR2 SQIVND (reference sequence). As DNA, the CDR3 is TGTGCCAGTACCCCTGATGGGCTAGGGGCGTACGAGCAGTACTTC. Its protein product is CASTPDGLGAYEQYF.

The chain uses TRBV12-3 or TRBV12-4 and TRBJ1-1, with D possibly being TRBD1 (6 bases). The V and J ends lost 6 bases and 0 bases respectively, with 11 bases between them. The CDR3 covers 14 residues. The CDR3 is CASSNRGLNTEAFF. The CDR3 nucleotides are TGTGCCAGCAGCAACCGGGGGCTGAACACTGAAGCTTTCTTT.

The CDR3 region has the DNA TGTGCCAGCAGCCTTAGACAGGGCTTGATGAACACTGAAGCTTTCTTT. This encodes CASSLRQGLMNTEAFF. The V and J genes are TRBV7-2 and TRBJ1-1, with 7 bases identical to TRBD1. The CDR3 extends over 16 amino acids. Per the germline V gene, CDR1 is SGHTA and CDR2 is FQGNSA. V shed 5 bases and J 0 bases; nucleotides not matched to a gene: 9.